The 21 T cell receptor beta chains below were found in one sample sequenced in a study of blood T cell repertoires in COVID-19. Profiled with immunoSEQ multiplex PCR; TCRdb holds only in-frame clones, not every one. The sample records tens of thousands of clones, 70% to 80% being singletons. The material sequenced was peripheral blood. Receptors originate from a man aged 60 to 75 with active or convalescent COVID-19.

The chain has TRBV16 and TRBJ1-2; 9 bases match TRBD1. V shed 1 base, J shed 4 bases, and the junction held 7 bases outside the gene matches. Germline-derived CDR1 and CDR2 are KGHSY and FQNENV. The CDR3 is 16 amino acids. The CDR3 is CASSQWGQGMGYGYTF. The CDR3 region has the DNA TGTGCCAGCAGCCAATGGGGACAGGGAATGGGCTATGGCTACACCTTC.

This chain connects TRBV7-2 to TRBJ2-6; D may be TRBD2 (7 bases). V lost 4 bases and J 2 bases, leaving 18 bases between the germline ends. The CDR3 loop spans 18 amino acids. Per the germline V gene, CDR1 is SGHTA and CDR2 is FQGNSA. CDR3 region: CASSSGGPGEAGANVLTF. The CDR3 DNA reads TGTGCCAGCAGCTCCGGGGGGCCCGGGGAAGCTGGGGCCAACGTCCTGACTTTC. Drawing the rest from reference TRBV7-2 and TRBJ2-6, the complete variable domain is GAGVSQSPSNKVTEKGKDVELRCDPISGHTALYWYRQSLGQGLEFLIYFQGNSAPDKSGLPSDRFSAERTGGSVSTLTIQRTQQEDSAVYLCASSSGGPGEAGANVLTFGAGSRLTVL.

The chain recombines TRBV7-2 with TRBJ2-2, with D perhaps TRBD2 (5 bases). Germline V gives CDR1 SGHTA, CDR2 FQGNSA. Trimming shortened V by 8 bases and J by 6 bases, and 7 bases separated the two germline ends. The CDR3 consists of 11 residues. The CDR3 loop reads CASLRAGELFF. The CDR3 region has the DNA TGTGCCAGCCTGCGGGCCGGGGAGCTGTTTTTT.

The chain carries TRBV25-1 and TRBJ1-1; D is uncertain. The ends were cut back, 2 bases at V and 8 bases at J, with 9 bases in the middle. The CDR3 has 12 amino acids. Germline V gives CDR1 MGHDK, CDR2 SYGVNS. As DNA, the CDR3 is TGTGCCAGCAGTGAAGGTCTACTAGAAGCTTTCTTT. Amino acids: CASSEGLLEAFF.

The rearrangement uses TRBV3-1 (or the pseudogene TRBV3-2) and TRBJ2-5, with TRBD2 as a possible D gene (5 bases). Trimming stripped 5 bases from V and 4 bases from J, with 17 bases between. The CDR3 extends over 15 amino acids. CDR1 and CDR2 (germline): LGHDT, YNNKEL (reference sequence). CDR3 residues: CASSLQGSLAETQYF. CDR3 DNA: TGTGCCAGCAGCTTACAAGGGAGCTTGGCAGAGACCCAGTACTTC.

V and J are TRBV19 and TRBJ2-7; no definite D call. Deletions cut 2 bases from V and 3 bases from J, with 17 bases between. The CDR3 is 16 amino acids. The V gene's germline CDR1 is LNHDA and CDR2 SQIVND (reference sequence). CDR3 protein: CASSINSVNADYEQYF. The CDR3 DNA reads TGTGCCAGTAGTATAAATTCGGTTAATGCCGACTACGAGCAGTACTTC.

A few counts support this clone. This chain connects TRBV28 to TRBJ1-4; 8 nucleotides align to TRBD1. Trimming cost V 6 bases and J 8 bases; bases outside gene matches: 5. CDR3 length: 13 residues. Germline CDR1 and CDR2: MDHEN and SYDVKM. In DNA, the CDR3 is TGTGCCAGCAGAGACAGGGGAGGCGAAAAACTGTTTTTT. Encoded protein: CASRDRGGEKLFF.

The chain combines TRBV6-1 with TRBJ2-3; 7 bases agree with TRBD2. Germline CDR1 MNHNS, CDR2 SASEGT. This CDR3 contains 16 residues. Germline trimming cut 2 bases from V and 0 bases from J; bases unmatched to any gene: 5. CDR3 amino acids: CASSELASGSTDTQYF. The CDR3 nucleotides read TGTGCCAGCAGTGAACTCGCTAGCGGTAGCACAGATACGCAGTATTTT.

The CDR3 loop is CASSNRGKGEKLFF. In nucleotides, the CDR3 is TGTGCCAGCAGCAACAGGGGGAAGGGTGAAAAACTGTTTTTT. The gene calls are TRBV5-6 and TRBJ1-4; 8 nucleotides line up with TRBD1. V trimming: 4 bases; J trimming: 7 bases; junction bases outside the gene matches: 6. The germline V gene has CDR1 SGHDT and CDR2 YYEEEE. The CDR3 spans 14 residues.

The chain employs TRBV29-1 and TRBJ2-1, with D unresolved. This CDR3 contains 15 residues. V lost 5 bases to trimming and J lost 4 bases, with 18 bases between them. Germline V CDR1 and CDR2: SQVTM, ANQGSEA. CDR3 coding DNA: TGCAGCGTTTTCAAAACGCGCGTTGCTTACAATGAGCAGTTCTTC. Its protein product is CSVFKTRVAYNEQFF.

This chain connects TRBV5-8 to TRBJ1-2; TRBD1 aligns across 9 bases. Trimming took 4 bases from V and 8 from J; bases not matched to a gene: 15. The CDR3 extends over 16 amino acids. Germline-derived CDR1 and CDR2 are SGHTS and YDEGEE. The DNA of the CDR3 is TGTGCCAGCAGCATCCGGACAGGGGCGGATTCGTTGGGCTACACCTTC. This codes for CASSIRTGADSLGYTF.

This chain joins TRBV30 and TRBJ1-1; maybe TRBD1 (6 bases). The length of the CDR3 is 14 residues. V was shortened by 2 bases and J by 2 bases, with 12 bases between the two germline ends. From germline, CDR1 is GTSNPN and CDR2 SVGIG (reference sequence). The CDR3 sequence is CAWSMGTPNTEAFF. DNA for the CDR3: TGTGCCTGGAGTATGGGGACACCTAACACTGAAGCTTTCTTT.

The chain links TRBV11-2 to TRBJ2-7, with 8 bases that match TRBD1. This CDR3 is built from 17 residues. CDR1 is SGHAT and CDR2 is FQNNGV in the germline V gene. J gave up 2 bases and V 3 bases, and 12 bases lay outside the gene matches. For the CDR3, the DNA is TGTGCCAGCAGCTTCATAGCCGGACAGGGAGGCGCCTACGAGCAGTACTTC. It specifies CASSFIAGQGGAYEQYF. Full variable domain (outside the CDR3, taken from reference TRBV11-2 and TRBJ2-7): EAGVAQSPRYKIIEKRQSVAFWCNPISGHATLYWYQQILGQGPKLLIQFQNNGVVDDSQLPKDRFSAERLKGVDSTLKIQPAKLEDSAVYLCASSFIAGQGGAYEQYFGPGTRLTVT.

The chain links TRBV2 to TRBJ2-1, with 14 nucleotides matching TRBD2. After removal of 6 bases from V and 6 bases from J, the junction contained 4 bases not matched to a gene. Germline V CDR1 and CDR2: SNHLY, FYNNEI. The length of the CDR3 is 15 residues. CDR3 sequence: CASRPTSGGANEQFF. For the CDR3, the DNA is TGTGCCAGCAGGCCGACTAGCGGGGGGGCCAATGAGCAGTTCTTC.

The gene calls are TRBV6-6 and TRBJ1-1; D remains ambiguous. Trimming shortened V by 6 bases and J by 5 bases, and 13 bases separated the two germline ends. Germline V gives CDR1 MNHNY, CDR2 SVGAGI (reference sequence). The CDR3 spans 13 residues. The CDR3 region has the DNA TGTGCCAGCAGACCGGGCCCGGGAACTGAAGCTTTCTTT. Encoded protein: CASRPGPGTEAFF.

The chain recombines TRBV28 with TRBJ1-2, with D maybe TRBD1 (5 bases). The germline V gene has CDR1 MDHEN and CDR2 SYDVKM. CDR3 length: 15 amino acids. Trimming cost V 7 bases and J 8 bases, with 23 bases left between them. The CDR3 DNA is TGTGCCAGCAATCTCCCAGGTGGGGGGGGTCTAGGCTACACCTTC. The encoded protein is CASNLPGGGGLGYTF.

The chain carries TRBV5-1 and TRBJ2-7; 11 positions match TRBD1. With V trimmed by 3 bases and J by 2 bases, 4 bases remained unmatched. This CDR3 is built from 15 residues. Per the germline V gene, CDR1 is SGHRS and CDR2 is YFSETQ. CDR3 sequence (DNA): TGCGCCAGCAGCTCTCGGGACAGGGGGACCTACGAGCAGTACTTC. This encodes CASSSRDRGTYEQYF.

The chain recombines TRBV28 with TRBJ2-7, with D perhaps TRBD2 (6 bases). V lost 4 bases and J lost 2, with 12 bases in between. The CDR3 runs 14 residues. From germline, CDR1 is MDHEN and CDR2 SYDVKM. CDR3 sequence: CASSSRSGTYEQYF. DNA of the CDR3: TGTGCCAGCAGTTCTCGTAGCGGAACCTACGAGCAGTACTTC. Variable domain in full (rest from reference TRBV28 and TRBJ2-7): DVKVTQSSRYLVKRTGEKVFLECVQDMDHENMFWYRQDPGLGLRLIYFSYDVKMKEKGDIPEGYSVSREKKERFSLILESASTNQTSMYLCASSSRSGTYEQYFGPGTRLTVT.

This sequence joins TRBV12-2 and TRBJ1-2; the table's D call TRBD1 went unverified against the DNA. TRBV12-2 is recorded as a pseudogene. This CDR3 is built from 15 residues. In DNA, the CDR3 is TGTGCAAGTCGCTTCCACAGGGTGAGGGTCTATGGCTACACCTTC. Translating gives CASRFHRVRVYGYTF.

The genes are TRBV19 and TRBJ1-4, with TRBD1 identical over 7 bases. This CDR3 comprises 13 residues. Per the germline V gene, CDR1 is LNHDA and CDR2 is SQIVND (reference sequence). The CDR3 sequence: CASSVGGREKLFF. The CDR3 coding sequence is TGTGCATCCTCGGTAGGGGGCAGGGAAAAACTGTTTTTT.

J is TRBJ2-7 and V is TRBV6-5, with 12 bases identical to TRBD1. CDR1 is MNHEY, CDR2 SVGAGI, per germline. The CDR3 sequence is 15 residues long. V lost 6 bases, J lost 5 bases, and 8 bases stayed unmatched. The CDR3 reads CASRPGTGGYHEQYF. CDR3 coding DNA: TGTGCCAGCAGACCCGGGACAGGGGGCTATCACGAGCAGTACTTC.